Each of the 6 T cell receptor beta chains below was sequenced from the same sample in a study of patients and donors after allogeneic stem cell transplantation. In TCRdb, the RT-PCR reads were re-called with MiXCR into one record per CDR3 protein. The sample includes some 960,000 distinct CDR3 sequences, approximately 18% of them seen just once. The source material was blood, either unsorted or a sorted T cell fraction (not recorded which). The origin of the receptors is a human donor who was either an allogeneic HSCT recipient or a stem cell or donor lymphocyte infusion donor (not recorded which). It is not recorded whose cells these are; they may come from a transplant donor.

In its sample, this clonotype was seen a few times. This chain links TRBV5-1 with TRBJ2-7, with D perhaps TRBD2 (6 bases). In germline, CDR1 is SGHRS, CDR2 YFSETQ. Deletions cut 5 bases from V and 0 bases from J, with 15 bases between. The CDR3 loop spans 15 amino acids. CDR3 coding DNA: TGCGCCAGCAGGGCCGGGACTCCGAGCTCCTACGAGCAGTACTTC. It codes for CASRAGTPSSYEQYF.

This chain links TRBV24-1 with TRBJ2-3; D is unresolved. V lost 4 bases, J lost 0 bases, and 10 bases lay in between. From germline, CDR1 is KGHDR and CDR2 SFDVKD. This CDR3 is built from 15 residues. CDR3 in amino acids: CATSEGGFSTDTQYF. The CDR3 nucleotides are TGTGCCACCAGTGAGGGTGGGTTTAGCACAGATACGCAGTATTTT.

The chain carries TRBV7-6 and TRBJ2-7; D gene unclear. Germline-derived CDR1 and CDR2 are SGHVS and FNYEAQ. CDR3 length: 15 residues. V dropped 1 base and J dropped 6 bases, with 16 bases sitting between them. The CDR3 reads CASSLEAEEVGEQYF. In nucleotides, the CDR3 is TGTGCCAGCAGCTTAGAGGCGGAAGAGGTGGGCGAGCAGTACTTC. Using reference TRBV7-6 and TRBJ2-7 for the parts outside the CDR3, the full variable domain is GAGVSQSPRYKVTKRGQDVALRCDPISGHVSLYWYRQALGQGPEFLTYFNYEAQQDKSGLPNDRFSAERPEGSISTLTIQRTEQRDSAMYRCASSLEAEEVGEQYFGPGTRLTVT.

The J gene is TRBJ2-1, the V gene TRBV7-9; D is unclear. The ends were cut back, 3 bases at V and 9 bases at J, with 12 bases in the middle. The germline gives CDR1 SEHNR, CDR2 FQNEAQ (reference sequence). CDR3 length: 13 residues. Here the CDR3 reads CASSFLSGGEQFF. The CDR3 DNA follows: TGTGCCAGCAGCTTCTTATCCGGTGGTGAGCAGTTCTTC.

This clonotype showed up just a few times. V and J are TRBV9 and TRBJ2-7; 11 nucleotides line up with TRBD1. The V gene's germline CDR1 is SGDLS and CDR2 YYNGEE. The CDR3 has 17 residues. The trim removed 0 bases at V and 4 bases at J, leaving 9 bases unmatched. The CDR3 DNA reads TGTGCCAGCAGCGTAGCAGGAGGGACAGGGGGTCTGTACGAGCAGTACTTC. Protein: CASSVAGGTGGLYEQYF.

The V gene is TRBV28, the J gene TRBJ2-3; 10 nucleotides agree with TRBD2. CDR3 size: 15 residues. Losses at the gene ends were 8 bases for V and 5 bases for J; bases not matched to a gene: 10. From germline, CDR1 is MDHEN and CDR2 SYDVKM. The DNA for the CDR3 is TGTGCCAGCGGCTACAGCGGGAGGGCAGGAGATACGCAGTATTTT. This sequence encodes CASGYSGRAGDTQYF.